This TCR beta chain was captured by sequencing in a study of blood T cells in healthy people across ages. V gave up 7 bases and J gave up 4 bases; unmatched junction bases: 7. CDR3 length: 14 amino acids. Per germline, CDR1 MGHDK and CDR2 SYGVNS. Then a second PCR, running roughly 7 to 11 cycles, was carried out with a sample-barcoded 5' primer and a J-beta primer mix. TCRdb re-analysed the 5' RACE reads in MiXCR, keeping a single row per CDR3 protein. The sample lists fewer than 1.5 million distinct CDR3 sequences; roughly 40% were seen once. This clonotype has more than one count but fewer than ten. Every donor gave 9 to 10 milliliters of peripheral blood.

This chain links TRBV25-1 with TRBJ2-3; 8 bases match TRBD2. This TCR was sampled from a woman aged 18-29 years in good health. The sequenced sample was blood. The CDR3 here is CASNGTSSADTQYF. The CDR3 DNA follows: TGTGCCAGCAACGGGACTAGTAGCGCAGATACGCAGTATTTT.